The 4 T cell receptor beta chains listed next were all sequenced from one sample in a study of post-analysis software for immune sequencing data (dated by TCRdb to 2015 to 2017). General study outcomes and caveats: Patients showed significantly higher frequencies than controls for five TRBV segments, among them TRBV5-6, TRBV5-1 and TRBV20-1.

Libraries were made using PCR. Sequencing instrument: Illumina HiSeq 2500. To reduce PCR and sequencing biases, unique molecular identifiers were incorporated into the TCR beta cDNA libraries. TCRdb ran its own pipeline on the public reads, namely fastp trimming at Q25 and MiXCR clone calling, and kept in-frame beta chains. Entries are consolidated by CDR3 protein sequence, retaining the most common genes and DNA. This sample has fewer than 850,000 distinct CDR3 sequences in its table, and about 32% of those were observed once. The ten largest make up roughly 0.54% of the sample. The antigens of these receptors remain unknown. The sequencing sample was made of blood. These receptors came from a girl under 18 with multiple sclerosis.

The V gene is TRBV7-2, the J gene TRBJ2-1, with TRBD2 matching 8 bases. The assigned J gene may be wrong: the sequence end matches TRBJ2-7 better. CDR1 is SGHTA, CDR2 FQGNSA, per germline. This CDR3 is 15 amino acids long. The CDR3 bases are TGTGCCAGCAGCTTTCGGGGGGGCTCCTACAATGAGCAGTACTTC. Protein product: CASSFRGGSYNEQYF.

The chain uses TRBV15 and TRBJ2-5; maybe TRBD2 (5 bases). Trimming stripped 0 bases from V and 1 base from J, with 15 bases between. Looked up from germline, CDR1 is LNHNV and CDR2 is YYDKDF (reference sequence). This CDR3 is built from 17 residues. The CDR3 sequence is CATSRDLPGNSQETQYF. The CDR3 coding sequence is TGTGCCACCAGCAGAGATCTTCCGGGGAATTCCCAAGAGACCCAGTACTTC.

The V gene is TRBV20-1, the J gene TRBJ2-1; D possibly corresponds to TRBD2 (6 bases). V gave up 1 base and J gave up 1 base, with 11 bases separating them. The CDR3 runs 15 residues. Looked up from germline, CDR1 is DFQATT and CDR2 is SNEGSKA (reference sequence). DNA of the CDR3: TGCAGTGCTAGAGGTGGGGGAGGTTCCTACAATGAGCAGTTCTTC. It is translated as CSARGGGGSYNEQFF.

Concerning this clonotype: A read error is possible here, since a much larger clone lies one base away. V usage is TRBV5-1 and J usage is TRBJ2-7; D is uncertain. The CDR3 covers 12 residues. CDR1 and CDR2 from the germline V gene are SGHRS and YFSETQ. The V and J ends lost 4 bases and 7 bases respectively, with 12 bases between them. The CDR3 DNA reads TGCGCCAGCAGCCCGGGTATCGATGAGCAGTACTTC. It specifies CASSPGIDEQYF.